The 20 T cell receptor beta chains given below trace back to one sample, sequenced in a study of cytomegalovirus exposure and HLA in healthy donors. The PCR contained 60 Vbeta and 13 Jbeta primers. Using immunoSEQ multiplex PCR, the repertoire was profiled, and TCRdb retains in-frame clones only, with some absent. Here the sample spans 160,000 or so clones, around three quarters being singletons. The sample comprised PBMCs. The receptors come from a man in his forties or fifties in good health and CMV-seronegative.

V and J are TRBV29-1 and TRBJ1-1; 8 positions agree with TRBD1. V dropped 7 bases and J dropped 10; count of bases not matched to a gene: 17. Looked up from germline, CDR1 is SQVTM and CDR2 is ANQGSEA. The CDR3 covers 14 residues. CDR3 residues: CSAQTSRQGRGAFF. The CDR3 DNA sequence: TGCAGCGCCCAAACGAGTCGACAGGGGAGAGGAGCTTTCTTT.

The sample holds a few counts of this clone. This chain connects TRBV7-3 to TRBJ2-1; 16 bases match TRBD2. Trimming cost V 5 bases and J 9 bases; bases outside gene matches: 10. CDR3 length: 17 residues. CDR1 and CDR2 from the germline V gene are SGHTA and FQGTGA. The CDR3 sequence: CASSPRPGLAGGAEQFF. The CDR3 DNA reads TGTGCCAGCAGCCCCCGCCCGGGACTAGCGGGAGGGGCTGAGCAGTTCTTC.

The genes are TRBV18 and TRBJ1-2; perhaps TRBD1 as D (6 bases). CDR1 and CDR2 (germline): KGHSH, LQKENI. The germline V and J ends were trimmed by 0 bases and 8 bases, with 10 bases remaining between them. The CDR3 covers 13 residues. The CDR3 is CASSPPDRAGYTF. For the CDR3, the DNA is TGTGCCAGCTCACCACCGGACAGAGCGGGCTACACCTTC.

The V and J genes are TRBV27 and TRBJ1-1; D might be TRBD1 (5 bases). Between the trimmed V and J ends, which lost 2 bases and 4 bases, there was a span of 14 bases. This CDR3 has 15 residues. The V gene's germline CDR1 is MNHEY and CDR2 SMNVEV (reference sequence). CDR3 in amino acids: CASSLDSGGTTEAFF. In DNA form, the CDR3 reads TGTGCCAGCAGTTTAGACAGCGGGGGGACCACTGAAGCTTTCTTT.

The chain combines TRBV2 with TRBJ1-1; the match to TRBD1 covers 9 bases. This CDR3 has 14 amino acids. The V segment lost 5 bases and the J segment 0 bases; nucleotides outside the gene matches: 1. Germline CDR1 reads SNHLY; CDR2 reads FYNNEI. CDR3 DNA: TGTGCCAGCAGTACAGGGGGCATGAACACTGAAGCTTTCTTT. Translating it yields CASSTGGMNTEAFF.

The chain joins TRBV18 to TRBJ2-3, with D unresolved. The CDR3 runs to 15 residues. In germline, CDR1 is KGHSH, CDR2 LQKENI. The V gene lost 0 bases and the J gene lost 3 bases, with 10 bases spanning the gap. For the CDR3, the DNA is TGTGCCAGCTCACCACCGGGCCATGGGACAGATACGCAGTATTTT. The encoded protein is CASSPPGHGTDTQYF. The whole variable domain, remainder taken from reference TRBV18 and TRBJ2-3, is NAGVMQNPRHLVRRRGQEARLRCSPMKGHSHVYWYRQLPEEGLKFMVYLQKENIIDESGMPKERFSAEFPKEGPSILRIQQVVRGDSAAYFCASSPPGHGTDTQYFGPGTRLTVL.

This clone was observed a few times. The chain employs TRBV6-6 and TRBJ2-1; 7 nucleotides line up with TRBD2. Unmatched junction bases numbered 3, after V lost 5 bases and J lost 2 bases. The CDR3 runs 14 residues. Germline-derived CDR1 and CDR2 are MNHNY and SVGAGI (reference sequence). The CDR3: CASSTGLTYNEQFF. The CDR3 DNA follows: TGTGCCAGCAGTACGGGACTAACCTACAATGAGCAGTTCTTC.

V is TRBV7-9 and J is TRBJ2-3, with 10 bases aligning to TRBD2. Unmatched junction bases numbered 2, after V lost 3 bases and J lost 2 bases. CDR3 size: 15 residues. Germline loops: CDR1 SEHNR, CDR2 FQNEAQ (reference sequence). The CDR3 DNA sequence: TGTGCCAGCAGCTTGGGGACTAGCGACACAGATACGCAGTATTTT. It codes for CASSLGTSDTDTQYF.

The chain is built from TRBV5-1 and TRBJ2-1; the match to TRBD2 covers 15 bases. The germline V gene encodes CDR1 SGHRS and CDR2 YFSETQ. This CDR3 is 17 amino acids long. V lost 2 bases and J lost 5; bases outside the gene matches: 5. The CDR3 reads CASSLWTSGRGNNEQFF. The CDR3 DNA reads TGCGCCAGCAGCTTATGGACTAGCGGGAGGGGAAACAATGAGCAGTTCTTC.

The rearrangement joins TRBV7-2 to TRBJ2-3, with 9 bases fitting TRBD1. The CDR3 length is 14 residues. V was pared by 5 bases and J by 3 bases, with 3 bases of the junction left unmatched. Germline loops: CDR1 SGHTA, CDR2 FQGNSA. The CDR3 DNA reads TGTGCCAGCAGCCTGGACAGGGGAACAGATACGCAGTATTTT. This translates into CASSLDRGTDTQYF.

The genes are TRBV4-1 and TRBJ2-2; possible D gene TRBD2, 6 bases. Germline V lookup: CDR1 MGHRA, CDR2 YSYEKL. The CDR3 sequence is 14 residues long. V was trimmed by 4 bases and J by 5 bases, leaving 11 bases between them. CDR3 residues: CASSPRERTGELFF. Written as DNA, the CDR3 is TGCGCCAGCAGCCCCCGGGAGAGAACCGGGGAGCTGTTTTTT.

The CDR3 DNA reads TGTGCCAGCAGCCAAGCCGGGACAGGGATATCCGGGGAGCTGTTTTTT. Translating it yields CASSQAGTGISGELFF. The V call is TRBV14, the J call TRBJ2-2, with 9 bases that match TRBD1. The CDR3 contains 16 residues. V lost 1 base to trimming and J lost 6 bases; unmatched junction nucleotides: 6. From germline, CDR1 is SGHDN and CDR2 FVKESK. Filled out from reference TRBV14 and TRBJ2-2, the complete variable domain reads EAGVTQFPSHSVIEKGQTVTLRCDPISGHDNLYWYRRVMGKEIKFLLHFVKESKQDESGMPNNRFLAERTGGTYSTLKVQPAELEDSGVYFCASSQAGTGISGELFFGEGSRLTVL.

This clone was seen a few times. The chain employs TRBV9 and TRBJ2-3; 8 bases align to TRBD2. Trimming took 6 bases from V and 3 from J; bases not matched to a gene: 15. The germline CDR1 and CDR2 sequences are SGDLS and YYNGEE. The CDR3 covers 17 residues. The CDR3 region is CASKPLRSGRRTDTQYF. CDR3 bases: TGTGCCAGCAAACCACTAAGAAGCGGGAGACGGACAGATACGCAGTATTTT. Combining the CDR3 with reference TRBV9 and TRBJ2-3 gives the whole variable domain DSGVTQTPKHLITATGQRVTLRCSPRSGDLSVYWYQQSLDQGLQFLIQYYNGEERAKGNILERFSAQQFPDLHSELNLSSLELGDSALYFCASKPLRSGRRTDTQYFGPGTRLTVL.

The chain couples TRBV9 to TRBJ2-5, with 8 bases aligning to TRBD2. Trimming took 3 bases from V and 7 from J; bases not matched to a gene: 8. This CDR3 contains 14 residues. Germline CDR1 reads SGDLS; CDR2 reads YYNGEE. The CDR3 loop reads CASSGLTSDGTQYF. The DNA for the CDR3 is TGTGCCAGCAGCGGCCTGACTAGCGATGGGACCCAGTACTTC.

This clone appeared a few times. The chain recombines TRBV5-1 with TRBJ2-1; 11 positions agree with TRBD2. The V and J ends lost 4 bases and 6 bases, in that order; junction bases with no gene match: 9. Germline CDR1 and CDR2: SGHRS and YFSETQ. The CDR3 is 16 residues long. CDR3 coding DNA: TGCGCCAGCAGCGGATTACTAGCGGGAGTGCCCAATGAGCAGTTCTTC. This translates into CASSGLLAGVPNEQFF.

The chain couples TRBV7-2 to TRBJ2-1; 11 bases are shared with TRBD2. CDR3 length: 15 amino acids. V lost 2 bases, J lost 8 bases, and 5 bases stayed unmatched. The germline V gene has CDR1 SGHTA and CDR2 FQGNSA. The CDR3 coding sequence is TGTGCCAGCAGCTTAATAGCGGGAGGGATGGATGAGCAGTTCTTC. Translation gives CASSLIAGGMDEQFF.

Here the CDR3 reads CSVEGQSTYEQYF. CDR3 coding DNA: TGCAGCGTTGAAGGGCAGTCGACCTACGAGCAGTACTTC. The V call is TRBV29-1, the J call TRBJ2-7; no firm D call. Germline V gives CDR1 SQVTM, CDR2 ANQGSEA. The V end lost 1 base, the J end lost 2 bases, and 9 bases lay between the germline ends. CDR3 length: 13 residues.

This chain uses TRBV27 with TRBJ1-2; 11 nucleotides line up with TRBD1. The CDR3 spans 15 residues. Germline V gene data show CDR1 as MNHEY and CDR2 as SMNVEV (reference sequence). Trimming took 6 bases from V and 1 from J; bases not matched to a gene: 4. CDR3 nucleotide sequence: TGTGCCAGCAGCTTGGACAGGGGGCTTAACTATGGCTACACCTTC. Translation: CASSLDRGLNYGYTF.

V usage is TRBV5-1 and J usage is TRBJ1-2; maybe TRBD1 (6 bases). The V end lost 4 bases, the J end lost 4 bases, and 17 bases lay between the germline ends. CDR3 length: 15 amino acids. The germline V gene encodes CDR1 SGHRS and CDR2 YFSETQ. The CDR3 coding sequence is TGCGCCAGCAGCCCGGCGGGGGAAGGGGGCTATGGCTACACCTTC. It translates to CASSPAGEGGYGYTF.

CDR3 region: CASSLELVGTGELFF. CDR3 in DNA: TGTGCCAGCAGCTTAGAGCTAGTGGGCACCGGGGAGCTGTTTTTT. The genes are TRBV7-9 and TRBJ2-2; unclear D gene. CDR3 length equals 15 residues. CDR1 and CDR2 (germline): SEHNR, FQNEAQ (reference sequence). Trimming removed 1 base from V and 4 bases from J, with 10 bases in between.